Described below is a single T cell receptor beta chain sequence and its context. Antigen specificity is unknown. Time point in this sample: peak reinfection, 3 to 8 weeks after reinfection detection. TCR sequencing was done directly ex vivo on sorted cells, without expansion in vitro. At all three reinfection time points, viable CD3+ CD8+ CD45RO- cells from a couple of donors served as controls. The data derive from a study of memory CD8 T cells in hepatitis C reinfection. Overall study context: Samples at peak reinfection came 3 to 8 weeks post-detection.

Study-level points and caveats: With five donors, public clonotype conclusions could not be definitive.

Produced via immunoSEQ multiplex PCR; TCRdb's table is partial and in-frame only. The data contain about 47,000 clones, around 87% of them seen just once; the ten biggest clones take up 1% to 1.5%. The germline V gene encodes CDR1 SEHNR and CDR2 FQNEAQ (reference sequence). This CDR3 region has 15 residues. What was sequenced was naive CD8+ T cells sorted from blood. This TCR came from a man aged 18 to 29 with hepatitis C virus infection. This chain uses TRBV7-9 with TRBJ2-5; the match to TRBD1 covers 11 bases. Near its end, the DNA agrees better with TRBJ2-7, so the J call may be wrong. CDR3 coding DNA: TGTGCCAGCAGCATAGGGACAGGGGGTATGTACGAGCAGTACTTC. Translating gives CASSIGTGGMYEQYF.